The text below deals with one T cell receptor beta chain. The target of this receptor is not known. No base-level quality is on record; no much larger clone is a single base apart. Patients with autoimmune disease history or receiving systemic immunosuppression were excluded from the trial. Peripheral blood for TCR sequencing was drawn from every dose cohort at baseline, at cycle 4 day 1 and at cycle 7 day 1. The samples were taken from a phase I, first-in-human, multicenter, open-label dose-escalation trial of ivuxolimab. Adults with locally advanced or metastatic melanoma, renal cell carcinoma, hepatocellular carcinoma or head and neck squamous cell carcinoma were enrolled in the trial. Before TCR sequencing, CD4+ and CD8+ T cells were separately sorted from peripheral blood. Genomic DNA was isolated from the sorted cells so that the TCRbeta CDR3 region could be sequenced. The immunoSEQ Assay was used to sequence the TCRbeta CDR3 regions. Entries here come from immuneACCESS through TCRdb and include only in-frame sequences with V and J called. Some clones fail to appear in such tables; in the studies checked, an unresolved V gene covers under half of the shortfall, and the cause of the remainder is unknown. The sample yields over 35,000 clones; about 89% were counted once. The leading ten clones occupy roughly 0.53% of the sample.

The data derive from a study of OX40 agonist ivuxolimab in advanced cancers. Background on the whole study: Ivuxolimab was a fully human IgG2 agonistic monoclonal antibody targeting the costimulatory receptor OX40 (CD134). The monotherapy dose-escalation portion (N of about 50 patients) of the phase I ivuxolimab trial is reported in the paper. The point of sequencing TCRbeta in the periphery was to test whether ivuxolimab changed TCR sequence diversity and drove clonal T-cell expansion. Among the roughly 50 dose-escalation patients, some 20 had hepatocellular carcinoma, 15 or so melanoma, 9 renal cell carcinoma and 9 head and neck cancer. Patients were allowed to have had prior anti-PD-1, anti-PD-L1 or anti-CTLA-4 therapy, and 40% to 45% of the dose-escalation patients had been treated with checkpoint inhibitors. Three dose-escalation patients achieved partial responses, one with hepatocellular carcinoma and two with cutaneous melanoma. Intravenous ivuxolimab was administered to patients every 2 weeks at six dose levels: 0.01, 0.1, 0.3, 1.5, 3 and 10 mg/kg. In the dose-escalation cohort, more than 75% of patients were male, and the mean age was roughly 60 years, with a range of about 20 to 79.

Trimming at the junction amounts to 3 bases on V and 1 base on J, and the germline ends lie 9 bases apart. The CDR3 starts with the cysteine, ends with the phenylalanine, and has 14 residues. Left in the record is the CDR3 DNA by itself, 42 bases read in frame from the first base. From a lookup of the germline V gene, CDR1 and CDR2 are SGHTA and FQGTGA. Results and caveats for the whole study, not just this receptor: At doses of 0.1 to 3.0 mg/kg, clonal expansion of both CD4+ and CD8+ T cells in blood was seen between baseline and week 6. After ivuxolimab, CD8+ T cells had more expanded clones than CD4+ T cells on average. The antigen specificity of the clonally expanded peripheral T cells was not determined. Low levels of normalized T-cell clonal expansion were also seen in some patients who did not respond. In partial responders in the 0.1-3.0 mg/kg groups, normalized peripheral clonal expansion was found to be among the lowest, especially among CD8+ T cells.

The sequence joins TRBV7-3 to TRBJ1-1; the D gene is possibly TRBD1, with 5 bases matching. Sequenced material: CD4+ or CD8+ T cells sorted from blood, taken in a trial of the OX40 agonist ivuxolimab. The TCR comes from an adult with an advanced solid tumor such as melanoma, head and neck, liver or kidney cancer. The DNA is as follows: TGTGCCAGCAGCTTGGGGGGAGAGAACACTGAAGCTTTCTTT. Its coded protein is CASSLGGENTEAFF. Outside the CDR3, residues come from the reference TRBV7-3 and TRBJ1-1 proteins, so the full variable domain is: GAGVSQTPSNKVTEKGKYVELRCDPISGHTALYWYRQSLGQGPEFLIYFQGTGAADDSGLPNDRFFAVRPEGSVSTLKIQRTERGDSAVYLCASSLGGENTEAFFGQGTRLTVV.